One and the same sample provided the 5 T cell receptor beta chains below, sequenced in a study of Graves' ophthalmopathy and Graves' hyperthyroidism. Amplification from RNA transcripts yielded the TCR beta CDR3 regions. Second-round multiplex PCR came after first-round RT-PCR with HTBI primers. TCRdb independently ran MiXCR on the multiplex PCR reads; one entry per CDR3 protein. This sample has tens of thousands of distinct CDR3 sequences, with about 50% found just once. The sample was peripheral blood. These receptors were taken from an adult woman with stable Graves' hyperthyroidism.

As DNA, the CDR3 is TGTGCCAGCAGCCTATCTTACGGTAGAAATCAGCCCCAGCATTTT. This translates into CASSLSYGRNQPQHF. The rearrangement links TRBV16 to TRBJ1-5; unclear D gene. This CDR3 spans 15 amino acids. With 4 bases removed from V and 4 bases from J, the gap between germline ends came to 14 bases. CDR1 and CDR2 from the germline V gene are KGHSY and FQNENV.

This clonotype was found many times. J is TRBJ2-3 and V is TRBV4-1, with TRBD2 matching 11 bases. V was clipped by 0 bases and J by 6 bases; unmatched bases: 8. This CDR3 has 17 residues. Germline assignment: CDR1 MGHRA and CDR2 YSYEKL. The CDR3 DNA reads TGCGCCAGCAGCCAAGATAGGCTAGCGGGAGGCGGGGATACGCAGTATTTT. It encodes CASSQDRLAGGGDTQYF.

The chain combines TRBV5-1 with TRBJ2-7; 10 bases are a match to TRBD1. The CDR3 is 14 residues long. Germline lookup yields CDR1 SGHRS and CDR2 YFSETQ. V lost 4 bases and J lost 3; bases outside the gene matches: 4. CDR3 amino acids: CASSPWTGGYEQYF. The CDR3 coding sequence is TGCGCCAGCAGCCCGTGGACAGGGGGCTACGAGCAGTACTTC. The full variable domain, rest sourced from reference TRBV5-1 and TRBJ2-7, is KAGVTQTPRYLIKTRGQQVTLSCSPISGHRSVSWYQQTPGQGLQFLFEYFSETQRNKGNFPGRFSGRQFSNSRSEMNVSTLELGDSALYLCASSPWTGGYEQYFGPGTRLTVT.

The rearrangement links TRBV7-9 to TRBJ1-6; the D gene is possibly TRBD1 (5 bases). CDR1 and CDR2 from the germline V gene are SEHNR and FQNEAQ (reference sequence). The CDR3 sequence is 13 residues long. V gave up 2 bases and J gave up 8 bases, with 7 bases separating them. The CDR3 loop is CASSLQGDSPLHF. CDR3 DNA sequence: TGTGCCAGCAGCTTACAGGGTGATTCACCCCTCCACTTT.

This clonotype was counted ten times or more. The chain is built from TRBV27 and TRBJ1-6; 7 bases align to TRBD1. This CDR3 is built from 13 residues. Germline values: CDR1 MNHEY, CDR2 SMNVEV (reference sequence). V gave up 2 bases and J gave up 9 bases; unmatched junction bases: 1. The CDR3 here is CASSLRGRSPLHF. The CDR3 nucleotides read TGTGCCAGCAGTTTAAGGGGGCGTTCACCCCTCCACTTT.